The 17 T cell receptor beta chains reported below all come from one sample, sequenced in a study of PD-1 blockade in classical Hodgkin lymphoma. Stated time point: newly diagnosed, previously untreated cHL patient sample. Researchers used magnetic negative selection to pull out pure CD4+ T cells from thawed PBMCs. The table came from immunoSEQ multiplex PCR; TCRdb's copy has only in-frame clones and leaves some out. Of under 35,000 clones in the sample, roughly nine tenths were seen once. Sequenced: CD4+ T cells from blood. The receptors shown here come from a human donor with classical Hodgkin lymphoma.

The chain carries TRBV11-2 and TRBJ1-5; the D gene is possibly TRBD1 (6 bases). This CDR3 comprises 15 residues. Germline V CDR1 and CDR2: SGHAT, FQNNGV. The V and J ends lost 5 bases and 1 base respectively, with 12 bases between them. CDR3 DNA: TGTGCCAGCAGCCAAGGCCAGGGGAGCAATCAGCCCCAGCATTTT. This sequence encodes CASSQGQGSNQPQHF.

This clone was counted between two and nine times. This CDR3 reads CSVVKREDYNEQFF. CDR3 bases: TGCAGCGTTGTGAAGCGGGAGGACTACAATGAGCAGTTCTTC. The chain recombines TRBV29-1 with TRBJ2-1, with 9 bases lining up with TRBD2. The CDR3 runs 14 residues. The junction had 4 bases not matched to a gene; V was cut back by 4 bases and J by 3 bases. CDR1 is SQVTM, CDR2 ANQGSEA, per germline.

V is TRBV6-6 and J is TRBJ2-1; D ambiguous. V was clipped by 5 bases and J by 4 bases, with 3 bases between them. CDR3 length: 11 amino acids. Looked up from germline, CDR1 is MNHNY and CDR2 is SVGAGI (reference sequence). The CDR3 region has the DNA TGTGCCAGCAGTCAGTACAATGAGCAGTTCTTC. Its translation: CASSQYNEQFF.

The chain links TRBV18 to TRBJ2-1, with D perhaps given as TRBD1 or TRBD2 (5 bases each). Germline V lookup: CDR1 KGHSH, CDR2 LQKENI. Between the trimmed V and J ends, which lost 3 bases and 2 bases, there was a span of 11 bases. This CDR3 contains 15 residues. Written as DNA, the CDR3 is TGTGCCAGCTCACCTGGGACCCTAGCCTACAATGAGCAGTTCTTC. Protein product: CASSPGTLAYNEQFF.

The CDR3 loop reads CASSLAGLAGYNEQFF. As DNA, the CDR3 is TGTGCCAGCAGCTTAGCGGGACTAGCGGGCTACAATGAGCAGTTCTTC. The V and J genes are TRBV7-3 and TRBJ2-1; 12 bases are a match to TRBD2. Trimming cost V 2 bases and J 3 bases; bases outside gene matches: 2. Per germline, CDR1 SGHTA and CDR2 FQGTGA. This CDR3 region has 16 residues.

This clone has a single count. V and J are TRBV6-1 and TRBJ1-2; D not certain. The germline V gene encodes CDR1 MNHNS and CDR2 SASEGT. The CDR3 has 14 amino acids. Trimming removed 10 bases from V and 0 bases from J, with 15 bases in between. Written as DNA, the CDR3 is TGTGCCACAAGCCCCTATATAACTAACTATGGCTACACCTTC. Translating gives CATSPYITNYGYTF.

The V gene is TRBV25-1, the J gene TRBJ1-4; no clear D. CDR3 size: 11 residues. Trimming shortened V by 5 bases and J by 10 bases, and 8 bases separated the two germline ends. Germline V gives CDR1 MGHDK, CDR2 SYGVNS. CDR3 DNA sequence: TGTGCCAGCAGTTTAGCAGGAAAACTGTTTTTT. The encoded protein is CASSLAGKLFF.

The chain is built from TRBV5-4 and TRBJ1-2; 8 bases fit TRBD1. Germline loops: CDR1 SGHNT, CDR2 YYREEE (reference sequence). The CDR3 covers 15 residues. V lost 3 bases to trimming and J lost 5 bases; unmatched junction nucleotides: 9. The CDR3 coding sequence is TGTGCCAGCAGCTCTGGAGCAGGGGGCAGTTATGGCTACACCTTC. Its protein is CASSSGAGGSYGYTF.

The CDR3 reads CASSSPGEGNEQFF. The CDR3 nucleotides are TGTGCCAGCAGCTCCCCGGGGGAGGGGAATGAGCAGTTCTTC. This chain uses TRBV5-5 with TRBJ2-1; 7 positions match TRBD2. The CDR3 is made up of 14 amino acids. Germline V gene lookup returns CDR1 SGHKS and CDR2 YYEKEE (reference sequence). J gave up 7 bases and V 3 bases, and 7 bases lay outside the gene matches. Complete variable domain (other parts from reference TRBV5-5 and TRBJ2-1): DAGVTQSPTHLIKTRGQQVTLRCSPISGHKSVSWYQQVLGQGPQFIFQYYEKEERGRGNFPDRFSARQFPNYSSELNVNALLLGDSALYLCASSSPGEGNEQFFGPGTRLTVL.

V usage is TRBV30 and J usage is TRBJ2-2, with TRBD1 matching 9 bases. The length of the CDR3 is 13 residues. Looked up from germline, CDR1 is GTSNPN and CDR2 is SVGIG (reference sequence). CDR3 DNA: TGTGCTTGGGACAGGGTTAGGACCGGGGAGCTGTTTTTT. Translation: CAWDRVRTGELFF.

The chain uses TRBV7-8 and TRBJ1-1, with D perhaps matching TRBD1 (5 bases). CDR3 size: 13 residues. The V end was cut by 3 bases, the J end by 4 bases, with 9 bases between. Germline V CDR1 and CDR2: SGHVS, FQNEAQ. The CDR3 region is CASSFTTGTEAFF. Written as DNA, the CDR3 is TGTGCCAGCAGCTTCACTACAGGCACTGAAGCTTTCTTT.

The chain joins TRBV2 to TRBJ2-1, with TRBD2 matching over 8 bases. Germline V gene lookup returns CDR1 SNHLY and CDR2 FYNNEI. The CDR3 loop spans 15 amino acids. With 6 bases clipped from V and 3 bases from J, the junction kept 7 bases outside the gene matches. DNA for the CDR3: TGTGCCAGCAGACGAACTAGCGGAGGCTACAATGAGCAGTTCTTC. This codes for CASRRTSGGYNEQFF. The entire variable domain, with the rest obtained from reference TRBV2 and TRBJ2-1, is as follows: EPEVTQTPSHQVTQMGQEVILRCVPISNHLYFYWYRQILGQKVEFLVSFYNNEISEKSEIFDDQFSVERPDGSNFTLKIRSTKLEDSAMYFCASRRTSGGYNEQFFGPGTRLTVL.

This clone has a single count. V usage is TRBV28 and J usage is TRBJ2-5; D possibly corresponds to TRBD1 (5 bases). The J call could be wrong; TRBJ2-7 is a better fit for the DNA end. The CDR3 runs to 12 residues. Germline values: CDR1 MDHEN, CDR2 SYDVKM. The CDR3 region has the DNA TGTGCCAGCAGTTTATCAGGGTACGAGCAGTACTTC. It yields the protein CASSLSGYEQYF.

V usage is TRBV10-3 and J usage is TRBJ2-7; D unresolved. The V gene lost 2 bases and the J gene lost 1 base, with 9 bases spanning the gap. Germline CDR1 ENHRY, CDR2 SYGVKD. The CDR3 is made up of 14 amino acids. The CDR3 DNA is TGTGCCATCAGTGAGGAGGAAGAATCCTACGAGCAGTACGTC. Amino acids: CAISEEEESYEQYV.

The chain carries TRBV10-2 and TRBJ2-5; D gene ambiguous. V lost 4 bases and J lost 6, with 12 bases in between. The CDR3 runs to 13 residues. The germline CDR1 and CDR2 sequences are WSHSY and SAAADI. The CDR3 sequence: CASSGAGGKTQYF. In DNA, the CDR3 is TGCGCCAGCAGTGGGGCAGGTGGGAAGACCCAGTACTTC.

The count of this clone is one. This chain uses TRBV28 with TRBJ2-7, with D maybe TRBD2 (6 bases). The V gene's germline CDR1 is MDHEN and CDR2 SYDVKM. V was cut by 5 bases and J by 2 bases, with 19 bases left in between. There are 16 residues in the CDR3. The DNA of the CDR3 is TGTGCCAGCAGTCCTATGCAGGGTAGCGGCACCTACGAGCAGTACTTC. Translation gives CASSPMQGSGTYEQYF. The variable domain in full, with the rest retrieved from reference TRBV28 and TRBJ2-7, is DVKVTQSSRYLVKRTGEKVFLECVQDMDHENMFWYRQDPGLGLRLIYFSYDVKMKEKGDIPEGYSVSREKKERFSLILESASTNQTSMYLCASSPMQGSGTYEQYFGPGTRLTVT.

The chain combines TRBV7-8 with TRBJ1-1; perhaps TRBD1 as D (5 bases). CDR3 size: 13 residues. Deletions cut 3 bases from V and 4 bases from J, with 9 bases between. Germline CDR1 and CDR2: SGHVS and FQNEAQ. CDR3 loop: CASSFDRRTEAFF. In DNA, the CDR3 is TGTGCCAGCAGCTTCGACAGACGCACTGAAGCTTTCTTT.